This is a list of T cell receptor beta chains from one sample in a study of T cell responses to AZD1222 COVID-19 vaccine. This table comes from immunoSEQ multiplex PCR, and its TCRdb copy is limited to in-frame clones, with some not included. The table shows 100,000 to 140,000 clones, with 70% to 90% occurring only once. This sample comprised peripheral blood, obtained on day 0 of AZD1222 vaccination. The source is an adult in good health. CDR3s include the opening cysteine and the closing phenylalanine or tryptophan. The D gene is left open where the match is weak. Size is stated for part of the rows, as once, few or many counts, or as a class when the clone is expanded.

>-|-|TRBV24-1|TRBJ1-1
CATSERPPDSSTEAFF
TGTGCCACCAGTGAAAGACCCCCCGACAGTTCCACTGAAGCTTTCTTT
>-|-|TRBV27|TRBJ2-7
CASSSRLGNEQYF
TGTGCCAGCAGTTCCCGACTAGGTAACGAGCAGTACTTC
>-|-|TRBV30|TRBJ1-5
CAWGDRYNQPQHF
TGTGCCTGGGGTGACAGGTACAATCAGCCCCAGCATTTT
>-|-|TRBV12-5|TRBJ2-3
CASGLGGTDTQYF
TGTGCTAGTGGTTTGGGCGGCACAGATACGCAGTATTTT
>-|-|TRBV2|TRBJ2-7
CASSIAEAYEQYF
TGTGCCAGCAGTATAGCGGAGGCCTACGAGCAGTACTTC
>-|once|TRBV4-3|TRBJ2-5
CASSQEGGLQETQYF
TGCGCCAGCAGCCAAGAGGGGGGCCTCCAAGAGACCCAGTACTTC
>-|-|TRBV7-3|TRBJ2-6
CASSLMGNSGANVLTF
TGTGCCAGCAGCTTAATGGGTAACTCTGGGGCCAACGTCCTGACTTTC
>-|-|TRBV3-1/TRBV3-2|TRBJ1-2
CASSQERVQGVCSYGYTF
TGTGCCAGCAGCCAAGAGAGGGTACAGGGTGTCTGTAGCTATGGCTACACCTTC
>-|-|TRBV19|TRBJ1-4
CATSGWANEKLFF
TGTGCCACCTCCGGGTGGGCTAATGAAAAACTGTTTTTT
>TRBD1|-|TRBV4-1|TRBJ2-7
CATGTGRSYEQYF
TGCGCCACCGGGACAGGGCGATCCTACGAGCAGTACTTC
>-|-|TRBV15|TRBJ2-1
CATSTVVSNEQFF
TGTGCCACCAGCACTGTGGTAAGCAATGAGCAGTTCTTC
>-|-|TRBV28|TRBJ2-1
CASTQLRNRPSSYNEQFF
TGTGCCAGCACCCAACTGAGGAACAGGCCAAGCTCCTACAATGAGCAGTTCTTC
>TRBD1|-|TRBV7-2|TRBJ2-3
CASSRDRGTDTQYF
TGTGCCAGCAGCCGGGACAGGGGAACAGATACGCAGTATTTT
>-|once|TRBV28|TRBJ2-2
CASRGAGELFF
TGTGCCAGCCGAGGCGCCGGGGAGCTGTTTTTT
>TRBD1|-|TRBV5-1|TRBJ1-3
CASSLNPGRGPFAGNTIYF
TGCGCCAGCAGCTTGAACCCCGGTAGGGGGCCTTTTGCTGGAAACACCATATATTTT
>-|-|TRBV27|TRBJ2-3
CASRPGQTDTQYF
TGTGCCAGCAGGCCAGGACAAACAGATACGCAGTATTTT
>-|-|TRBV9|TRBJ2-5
CASSVGRDGETQYF
TGTGCCAGCAGCGTAGGCAGGGATGGAGAGACCCAGTACTTC
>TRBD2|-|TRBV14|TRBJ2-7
CASSQFYLTSGETYEQYF
TGTGCCAGCAGCCAATTCTATCTTACTAGCGGCGAAACCTACGAGCAGTACTTC
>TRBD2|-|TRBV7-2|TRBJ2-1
CASSSGLANEQFF
TGTGCCAGCAGCTCCGGACTAGCGAATGAGCAGTTCTTC
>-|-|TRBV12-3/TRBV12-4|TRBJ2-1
CASCQVDEQFF
TGTGCCAGCTGCCAGGTGGATGAGCAGTTCTTC
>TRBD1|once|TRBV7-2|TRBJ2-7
CASSLGGQVSEQYF
TGTGCCAGCAGCTTAGGGGGACAGGTATCCGAGCAGTACTTC
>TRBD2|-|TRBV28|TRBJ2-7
CASRAGTSYYEQYF
TGTGCCAGCAGGGCGGGGACTAGTTACTACGAGCAGTACTTC
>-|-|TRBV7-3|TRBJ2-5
CASSLLGQETQYF
TGTGCCAGCAGCTTACTTGGGCAAGAGACCCAGTACTTC
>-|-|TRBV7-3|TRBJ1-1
CASSSRANTEAFF
TGTGCCAGCAGCTCCAGGGCGAACACTGAAGCTTTCTTT
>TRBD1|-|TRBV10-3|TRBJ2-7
CAIRTGTGDYEQYF
TGTGCCATCAGAACCGGGACAGGGGACTACGAGCAGTACTTC
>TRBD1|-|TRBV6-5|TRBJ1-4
CASSSQGATNEKLFF
TGTGCCAGCAGTTCACAGGGGGCTACTAATGAAAAACTGTTTTTT
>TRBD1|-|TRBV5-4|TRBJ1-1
CASSQGTGGTNTEAFF
TGTGCCAGCAGCCAGGGGACAGGGGGCACGAACACTGAAGCTTTCTTT
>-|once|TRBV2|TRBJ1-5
CASKVPNQPQHF
TGTGCCAGCAAGGTACCCAATCAGCCCCAGCATTTT
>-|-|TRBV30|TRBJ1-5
CAWSVLGNQPQHF
TGTGCCTGGAGTGTACTAGGGAATCAGCCCCAGCATTTT
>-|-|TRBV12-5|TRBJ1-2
CASGLGGQLWLRTF
TGTGCTAGTGGTTTGGGGGGGCAGCTATGGCTTCGCACCTTC
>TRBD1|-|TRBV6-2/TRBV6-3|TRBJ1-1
CASSYPTGRTEAFF
TGTGCCAGCAGTTACCCGACAGGGCGAACTGAAGCTTTCTTT
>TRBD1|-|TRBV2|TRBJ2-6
CASNEQGANGANVLTF
TGTGCCAGCAATGAACAGGGGGCCAACGGGGCCAACGTCCTGACTTTC
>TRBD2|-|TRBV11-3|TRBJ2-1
CASSSGRVSYNEQFF
TGTGCCAGCAGTAGCGGGAGGGTCTCCTACAATGAGCAGTTCTTC
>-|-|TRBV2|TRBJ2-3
CASRGAFSTDTQYF
TGTGCCAGCAGGGGAGCCTTTAGCACAGATACGCAGTATTTT
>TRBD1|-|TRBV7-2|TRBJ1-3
CASSWGTGTGNTIYF
TGTGCCAGCAGCTGGGGGACAGGGACAGGAAACACCATATATTTT
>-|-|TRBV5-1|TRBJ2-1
CASSLGNYNEQFF
TGCGCCAGCAGCTTGGGAAACTACAATGAGCAGTTCTTC
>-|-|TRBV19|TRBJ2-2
CASSSAARDTGELFF
TGTGCCAGTAGTAGCGCGGCCCGGGACACCGGGGAGCTGTTTTTT
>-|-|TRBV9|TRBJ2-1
CASSGGDHEQFF
TGTGCCAGCAGCGGAGGGGACCATGAGCAGTTCTTC
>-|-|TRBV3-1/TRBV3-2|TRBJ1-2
CASSQAGVYYGYTF
TGTGCCAGCAGCCAAGCTGGGGTTTACTATGGCTACACCTTC
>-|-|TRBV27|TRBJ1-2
CASSLNRAWAGGYTF
TGTGCCAGCAGTTTAAACAGGGCTTGGGCGGGTGGCTACACCTTC
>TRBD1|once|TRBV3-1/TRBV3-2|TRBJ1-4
CASSQGVVGQGVQKLFF
TGTGCCAGCAGCCAAGGGGTCGTGGGACAGGGAGTTCAAAAACTGTTTTTT
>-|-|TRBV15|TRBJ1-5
CATSRGRAGTGQPQHF
TGTGCCACCAGCAGAGGTCGCGCAGGCACGGGGCAGCCCCAGCATTTT